This TCR beta chain originates from a study of Graves' ophthalmopathy and Graves' hyperthyroidism. Study as a whole: Samples of peripheral blood were obtained at initial diagnosis, prior to treatment of any kind. Findings and caveats of the study: Forecasting of ophthalmopathy progression by the model achieved roughly 69% sensitivity and roughly 75% specificity. From stable hyperthyroidism, ophthalmopathy was separated by a 13-signature model with 87.88% sensitivity and about 81% specificity.

Investigators amplified TCR beta CDR3 regions from RNA transcripts. First-round RT-PCR relied on HTBI primers, and a second-round multiplex PCR came next. TCRdb reanalysed the multiplex PCR reads using MiXCR and keeps one entry per CDR3 protein. The sample lists about 180,000 distinct CDR3 sequences; around two fifths were seen once. V lost 1 base to trimming and J lost 9 bases; unmatched junction nucleotides: 23. This CDR3 comprises 19 residues. Germline CDR1 SGHAT, CDR2 FQNNGV. In this sample, this clonotype turned up many times. As yet, its antigen is unknown. Lactation, pregnancy, uncontrolled infections and other autoimmune diseases were all grounds for excluding patients.

This rearrangement joins TRBV11-2 to TRBJ2-5; the match to TRBD2 covers 7 bases. This clonotype was sampled from a woman in her forties with Graves' ophthalmopathy. Input material: peripheral blood. CDR3 sequence (DNA): TGTGCCAGCAGCTTAGGACAGAGTACCTCGCCAAGGGAGGGGTGGGCCCAGTACTTC. Protein: CASSLGQSTSPREGWAQYF.